This entry lists 19 T cell receptor beta chains sequenced from one sample in a study of regulatory and conventional T cells in RAG deficiency. Genomic DNA came from blood conventional CD4+ T cells gated CD25-low CD127-high. Method: immunoSEQ multiplex PCR; TCRdb's copy keeps in-frame clones and lacks some. The sample records some 31,000 clones, more than 90% being singletons. This sample also appeared in a second study, on regulatory T cells. That paper notes: Primers: 52 TRBV forward and 13 TRBJ reverse.

The sample comprised CD25- CD4+ T cells sorted from blood. Receptors were obtained from a human donor in good health.

This sequence joins TRBV28 and TRBJ1-5, with D perhaps TRBD1 (5 bases). The germline gives CDR1 MDHEN, CDR2 SYDVKM. V was shortened by 0 bases and J by 6 bases, with 12 bases between the two germline ends. The CDR3 totals 15 residues. The CDR3 reads CASSLWPRVGQPQHF. The CDR3 nucleotides read TGTGCCAGCAGTTTATGGCCCAGGGTGGGTCAGCCCCAGCATTTT.

The CDR3, as DNA: TGTGCCAGCAGACCCCGGACAGGGGTAACTGGGGCCAACGTCCTGACTTTC. This encodes CASRPRTGVTGANVLTF. The V call is TRBV27, the J call TRBJ2-6; TRBD1 matches at 9 bases. The CDR3 contains 17 residues. V lost 6 bases and J lost 2; bases outside the gene matches: 8. Germline V gene lookup returns CDR1 MNHEY and CDR2 SMNVEV (reference sequence).

The chain uses TRBV28 and TRBJ2-2; D is unclear. Germline V lookup: CDR1 MDHEN, CDR2 SYDVKM. V was trimmed by 7 bases and J by 1 base, leaving 10 bases between them. The CDR3 loop spans 14 amino acids. This CDR3 reads CASTKPGNTGELFF. The CDR3 DNA sequence: TGTGCCAGCACCAAACCCGGGAACACCGGGGAGCTGTTTTTT.

The CDR3 DNA follows: TGCGCCAGCAGCTGGAAGACAGGGAGTGATGCAGATACGCAGTATTTT. The encoded protein is CASSWKTGSDADTQYF. The chain links TRBV5-1 to TRBJ2-3, with TRBD1 matching over 7 bases. CDR1 and CDR2 (germline): SGHRS, YFSETQ. This CDR3 has 16 residues. The V segment lost 3 bases and the J segment 4 bases; nucleotides outside the gene matches: 11.

The genes are TRBV2 and TRBJ1-1; 7 nucleotides align to TRBD1. V was clipped by 3 bases and J by 4 bases; unmatched bases: 8. Looked up from germline, CDR1 is SNHLY and CDR2 is FYNNEI. CDR3 length: 15 amino acids. The CDR3, as DNA: TGTGCCAGCAGTGAGTCAGGGGGTTTCGGCACTGAAGCTTTCTTT. Protein: CASSESGGFGTEAFF.

This clone is a singleton in its sample. J is TRBJ2-3 and V is TRBV5-1, with 7 bases aligning to TRBD1. Germline values: CDR1 SGHRS, CDR2 YFSETQ. This CDR3 comprises 16 residues. The junction had 9 bases not matched to a gene; V was cut back by 4 bases and J by 1 base. The CDR3 region has the DNA TGCGCCAGCAGCCTGCAGGGGGAAGCGGGCACAGATACGCAGTATTTT. Translating it yields CASSLQGEAGTDTQYF.

This clone is a singleton in its sample. The V call is TRBV7-9, the J call TRBJ1-2; TRBD1 agrees at 8 bases. The CDR3 has 19 amino acids. Germline values: CDR1 SEHNR, CDR2 FQNEAQ (reference sequence). The V gene end was trimmed by 5 bases and the J gene end by 2 bases; junction bases not matched to a gene: 19. CDR3 DNA sequence: TGTGCCAGCAGCCAGAGACAGGGGTTCTCGCCTAGTCGGAACTATGGCTACACCTTC. It codes for CASSQRQGFSPSRNYGYTF.

The chain combines TRBV19 with TRBJ1-2, with 9 bases aligning to TRBD1. The CDR3 covers 14 residues. CDR1 is LNHDA, CDR2 SQIVND, per germline (reference sequence). V gave up 4 bases and J gave up 3 bases; unmatched junction bases: 3. CDR3 amino acids: CASSTWDRDYGYTF. CDR3 DNA sequence: TGTGCCAGTAGTACATGGGACAGGGACTATGGCTACACCTTC.

CDR3 coding DNA: TGTGCCAGCAGCCGCCCCGGGACAGGGGTCGCCTACGAGCAGTACTTC. Encoded protein: CASSRPGTGVAYEQYF. The chain joins TRBV7-3 to TRBJ2-7, with TRBD1 identical over 10 bases. The V and J ends lost 5 bases and 2 bases, in that order; junction bases with no gene match: 9. Germline assignment: CDR1 SGHTA and CDR2 FQGTGA. This CDR3 spans 16 amino acids.

The chain uses TRBV29-1 and TRBJ1-1, with a tentative D call TRBD1 (5 bases). There are 14 residues in the CDR3. V was trimmed by 7 bases and J by 6 bases, leaving 21 bases between them. CDR1 and CDR2 from the germline V gene are SQVTM and ANQGSEA. CDR3 DNA: TGCAGCGGTTGTGTGGGGGGGACCAGCGCTGAAGCTTTCTTT. Translation gives CSGCVGGTSAEAFF.

Details on this clone: Germline is not matched at one junction end, which may reflect a read error. This sequence joins TRBV6-5 and TRBJ2-1, with TRBD1 matching 11 bases. CDR1 MNHEY and CDR2 SVGAGI come from the germline V gene. CDR3 size: 14 residues. The DNA of the CDR3 is TGTGCCAGCAGTCCGGACAGGGGGCTAAATGGGCAGTTCTTC. Amino acid sequence: CASSPDRGLNGQFF.

The chain carries TRBV6-5 and TRBJ1-2; 7 positions agree with TRBD1. The V gene's germline CDR1 is MNHEY and CDR2 SVGAGI. V dropped 4 bases and J dropped 3; count of bases not matched to a gene: 5. The CDR3 runs 14 residues. DNA for the CDR3: TGTGCCAGCAGTTTCACAGGGGAGGACTATGGCTACACCTTC. The encoded protein is CASSFTGEDYGYTF.

This chain links TRBV5-6 with TRBJ1-4; perhaps TRBD1 as D (6 bases). CDR1 SGHDT and CDR2 YYEEEE come from the germline V gene. With 1 base removed from V and 8 bases from J, the gap between germline ends came to 12 bases. The CDR3 extends over 14 amino acids. Here the CDR3 reads CASSLKTGKEKLFF. The CDR3 nucleotides are TGTGCCAGCAGCTTGAAGACAGGAAAAGAAAAACTGTTTTTT.

The J gene is TRBJ2-4, the V gene TRBV9; 9 nucleotides agree with TRBD2. This CDR3 has 19 amino acids. From germline, CDR1 is SGDLS and CDR2 YYNGEE. The V gene end was trimmed by 0 bases and the J gene end by 1 base; junction bases not matched to a gene: 11. The CDR3 region is CASSVGLVAGAGAKNIQYF. CDR3 sequence (DNA): TGTGCCAGCAGCGTAGGGCTAGTAGCGGGGGCGGGGGCCAAAAACATTCAGTACTTC.

This chain uses TRBV15 with TRBJ1-2, with D possibly matching TRBD1 (6 bases). Germline V gene data show CDR1 as LNHNV and CDR2 as YYDKDF (reference sequence). V shed 0 bases and J shed 4 bases, with 9 bases lying between them. The CDR3 contains 14 residues. In nucleotides, the CDR3 is TGTGCCACCAGCAGAGACAGGGGAATCTATGGCTACACCTTC. Its translation: CATSRDRGIYGYTF.

This chain uses TRBV27 with TRBJ1-2, with TRBD1 matching 8 bases. Germline values: CDR1 MNHEY, CDR2 SMNVEV (reference sequence). The CDR3 has 18 residues. The V gene end was trimmed by 7 bases and the J gene end by 4 bases; junction bases not matched to a gene: 20. The CDR3 loop is CASTESPGTGNSPYGYTF. The CDR3, as DNA: TGTGCCAGCACTGAGTCTCCCGGGACAGGCAATTCACCCTATGGCTACACCTTC.

V and J are TRBV2 and TRBJ2-6, with 8 bases lining up with TRBD1. Trimming cost V 5 bases and J 1 base; bases outside gene matches: 7. The CDR3 runs to 17 residues. The V gene's germline CDR1 is SNHLY and CDR2 FYNNEI. In nucleotides, the CDR3 is TGTGCCAGCAGTAGGACAGGGCGTTCGTCTGGGGCCAACGTCCTGACTTTC. This encodes CASSRTGRSSGANVLTF.

In this sample, this clone turned up once. V gene TRBV9 combines with J gene TRBJ1-1; 9 bases line up with TRBD1. Germline lookup yields CDR1 SGDLS and CDR2 YYNGEE. The CDR3 runs to 14 residues. The V and J ends lost 2 bases and 4 bases, in that order; junction bases with no gene match: 3. CDR3 coding DNA: TGTGCCAGCAGCGTGGGACAGGGAGCCACTGAAGCTTTCTTT. Translation: CASSVGQGATEAFF.

CDR3 DNA: TGTGCCAGCAGTCCGGGATTCCGCCAGTCTGAAGCTTTCTTT. It specifies CASSPGFRQSEAFF. This chain connects TRBV27 to TRBJ1-1; D remains ambiguous. The V end was cut by 5 bases, the J end by 6 bases, with 16 bases between. The germline V gene has CDR1 MNHEY and CDR2 SMNVEV (reference sequence). The CDR3 extends over 14 amino acids.